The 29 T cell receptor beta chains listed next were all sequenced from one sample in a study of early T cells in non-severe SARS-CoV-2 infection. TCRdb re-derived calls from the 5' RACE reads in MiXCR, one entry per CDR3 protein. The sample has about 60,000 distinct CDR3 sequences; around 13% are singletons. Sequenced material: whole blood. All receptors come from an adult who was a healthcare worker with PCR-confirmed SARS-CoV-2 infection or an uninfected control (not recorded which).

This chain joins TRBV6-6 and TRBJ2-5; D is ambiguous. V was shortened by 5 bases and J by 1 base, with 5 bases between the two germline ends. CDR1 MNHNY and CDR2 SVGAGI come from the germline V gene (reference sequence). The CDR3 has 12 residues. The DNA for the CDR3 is TGTGCCAGCAGTAGGACCCAAGAGACCCAGTACTTC. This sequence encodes CASSRTQETQYF.

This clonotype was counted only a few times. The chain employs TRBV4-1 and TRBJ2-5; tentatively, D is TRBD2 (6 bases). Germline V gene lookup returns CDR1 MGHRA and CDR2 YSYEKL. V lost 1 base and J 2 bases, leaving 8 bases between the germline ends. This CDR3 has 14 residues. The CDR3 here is CASSQGGVQETQYF. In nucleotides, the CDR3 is TGCGCCAGCAGCCAAGGCGGGGTTCAAGAGACCCAGTACTTC.

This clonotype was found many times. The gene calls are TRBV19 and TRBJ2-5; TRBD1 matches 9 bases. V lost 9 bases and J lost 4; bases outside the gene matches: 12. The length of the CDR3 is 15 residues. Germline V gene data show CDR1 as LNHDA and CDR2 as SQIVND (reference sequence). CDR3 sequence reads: CASQRRDREGETQYF. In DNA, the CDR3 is TGTGCCAGCCAACGCCGGGACAGGGAGGGAGAGACCCAGTACTTC.

The CDR3 region has the DNA TGTGCCAGCAGCTCAGCCGGGACTAGCCCCTACAATGAGCAGTTCTTC. Protein product: CASSSAGTSPYNEQFF. The gene calls are TRBV5-6 and TRBJ2-1, with 9 bases identical to TRBD2. The CDR3 covers 16 residues. Losses at the gene ends were 3 bases for V and 2 bases for J; bases not matched to a gene: 6. The V gene's germline CDR1 is SGHDT and CDR2 YYEEEE.

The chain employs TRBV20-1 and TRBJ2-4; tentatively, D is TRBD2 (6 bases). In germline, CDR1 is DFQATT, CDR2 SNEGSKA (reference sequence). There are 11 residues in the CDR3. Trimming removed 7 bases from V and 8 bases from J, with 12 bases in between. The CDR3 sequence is CSGGTFDIQYF. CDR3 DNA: TGCAGTGGGGGGACTTTCGACATTCAGTACTTC.

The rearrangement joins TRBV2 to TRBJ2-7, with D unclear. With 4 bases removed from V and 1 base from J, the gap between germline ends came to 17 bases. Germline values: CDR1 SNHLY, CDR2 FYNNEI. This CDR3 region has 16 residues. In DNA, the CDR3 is TGTGCCAGCAGTGTTCGCATGGGATTGGGGTCCTACGAGCAGTACTTC. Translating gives CASSVRMGLGSYEQYF.

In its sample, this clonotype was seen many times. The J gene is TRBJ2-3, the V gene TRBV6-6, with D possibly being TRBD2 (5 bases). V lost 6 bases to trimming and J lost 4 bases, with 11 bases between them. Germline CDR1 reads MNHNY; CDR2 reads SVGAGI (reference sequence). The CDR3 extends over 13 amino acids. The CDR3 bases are TGTGCCAGCAGGGAGGCTGGGGCAGATACGCAGTATTTT. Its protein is CASREAGADTQYF.

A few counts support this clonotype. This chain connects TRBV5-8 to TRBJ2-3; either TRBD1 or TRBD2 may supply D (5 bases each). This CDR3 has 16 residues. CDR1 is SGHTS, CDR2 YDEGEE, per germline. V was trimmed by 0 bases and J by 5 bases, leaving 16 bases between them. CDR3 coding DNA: TGTGCCAGCAGCTTGGCTGTGGGACCCTTAGGAGATACGCAGTATTTT. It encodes CASSLAVGPLGDTQYF.

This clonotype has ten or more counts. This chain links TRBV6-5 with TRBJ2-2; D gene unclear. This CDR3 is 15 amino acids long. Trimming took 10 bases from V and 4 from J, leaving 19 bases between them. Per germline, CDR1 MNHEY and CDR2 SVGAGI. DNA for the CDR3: TGTGCCATCGCCACTCGGGCAGTAGGCACCGGGGAGCTGTTTTTT. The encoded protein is CAIATRAVGTGELFF.

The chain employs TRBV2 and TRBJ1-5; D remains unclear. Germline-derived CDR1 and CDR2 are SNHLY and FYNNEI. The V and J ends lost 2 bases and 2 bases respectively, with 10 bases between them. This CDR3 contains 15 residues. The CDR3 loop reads CASSERADGNQPQHF. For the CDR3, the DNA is TGTGCCAGCAGTGAACGGGCGGACGGCAATCAGCCCCAGCATTTT. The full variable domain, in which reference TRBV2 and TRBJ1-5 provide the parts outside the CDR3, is EPEVTQTPSHQVTQMGQEVILRCVPISNHLYFYWYRQILGQKVEFLVSFYNNEISEKSEIFDDQFSVERPDGSNFTLKIRSTKLEDSAMYFCASSERADGNQPQHFGDGTRLSIL.

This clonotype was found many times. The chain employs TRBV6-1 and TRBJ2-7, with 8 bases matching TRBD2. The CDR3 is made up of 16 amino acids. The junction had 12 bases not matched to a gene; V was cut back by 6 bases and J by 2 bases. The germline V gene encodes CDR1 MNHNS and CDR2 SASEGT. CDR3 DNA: TGTGCCAGCAGGGCGTCTGAGCGGGGGCCCCCCTACGAGCAGTACTTC. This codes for CASRASERGPPYEQYF.

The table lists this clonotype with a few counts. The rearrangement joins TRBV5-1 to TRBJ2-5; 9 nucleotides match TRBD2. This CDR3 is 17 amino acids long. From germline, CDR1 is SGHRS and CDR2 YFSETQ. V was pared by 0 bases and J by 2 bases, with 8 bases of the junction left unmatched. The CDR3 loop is CASSLAELAGRQETQYF. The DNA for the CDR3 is TGCGCCAGCAGCTTGGCCGAGCTAGCGGGGAGACAAGAGACCCAGTACTTC.

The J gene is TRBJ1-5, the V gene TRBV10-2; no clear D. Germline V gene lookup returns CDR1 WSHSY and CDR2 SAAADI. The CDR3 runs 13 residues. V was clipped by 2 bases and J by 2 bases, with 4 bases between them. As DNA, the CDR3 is TGCGCCAGCAGTGAGGCTGGCAATCAGCCCCAGCATTTT. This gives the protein CASSEAGNQPQHF.

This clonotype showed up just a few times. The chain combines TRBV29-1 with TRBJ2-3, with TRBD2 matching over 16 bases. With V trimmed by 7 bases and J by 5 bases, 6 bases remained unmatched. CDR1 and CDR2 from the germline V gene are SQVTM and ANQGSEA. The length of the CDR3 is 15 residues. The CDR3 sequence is CSATGTSGGVDTQYF. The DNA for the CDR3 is TGCAGCGCTACCGGGACTAGCGGGGGGGTAGATACGCAGTATTTT.

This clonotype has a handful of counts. The CDR3 loop is CASYRDLSGEQYF. In DNA, the CDR3 is TGCGCCAGCTACAGAGACTTGTCGGGGGAGCAGTACTTC. This sequence joins TRBV5-1 and TRBJ2-7, with D perhaps TRBD2 (5 bases). V was trimmed by 7 bases and J by 7 bases, leaving 18 bases between them. Germline CDR1 SGHRS, CDR2 YFSETQ. There are 13 residues in the CDR3.

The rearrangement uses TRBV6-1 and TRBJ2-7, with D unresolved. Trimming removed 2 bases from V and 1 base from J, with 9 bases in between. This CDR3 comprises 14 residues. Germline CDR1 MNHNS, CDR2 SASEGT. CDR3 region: CASSERYSSYEQYF. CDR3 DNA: TGTGCCAGCAGTGAAAGGTACAGTTCCTACGAGCAGTACTTC.

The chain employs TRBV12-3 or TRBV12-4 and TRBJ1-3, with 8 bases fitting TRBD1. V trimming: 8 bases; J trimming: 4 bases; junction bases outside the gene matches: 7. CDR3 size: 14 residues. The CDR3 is CASSPTGGGNTIYF. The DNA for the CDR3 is TGTGCCAGCTCCCCTACAGGGGGGGGAAACACCATATATTTT.

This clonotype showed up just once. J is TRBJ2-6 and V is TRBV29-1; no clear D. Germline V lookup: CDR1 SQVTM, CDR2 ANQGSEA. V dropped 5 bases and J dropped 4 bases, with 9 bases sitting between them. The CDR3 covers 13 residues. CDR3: CSVRRAGANVLTF. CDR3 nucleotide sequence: TGCAGCGTTCGAAGGGCCGGGGCCAACGTCCTGACTTTC.

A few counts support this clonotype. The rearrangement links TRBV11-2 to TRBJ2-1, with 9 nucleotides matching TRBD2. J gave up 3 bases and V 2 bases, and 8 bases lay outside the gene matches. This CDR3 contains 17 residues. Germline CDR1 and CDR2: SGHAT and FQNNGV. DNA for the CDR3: TGTGCCAGCAGCTTACTTCGCAGCGGGGGGAACTACAATGAGCAGTTCTTC. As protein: CASSLLRSGGNYNEQFF.

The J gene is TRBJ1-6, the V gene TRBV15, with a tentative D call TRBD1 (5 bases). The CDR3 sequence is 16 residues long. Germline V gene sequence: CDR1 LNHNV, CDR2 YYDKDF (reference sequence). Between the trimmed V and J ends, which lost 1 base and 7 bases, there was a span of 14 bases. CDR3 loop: CATSRVQSGPNSPLHF. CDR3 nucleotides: TGTGCCACCAGCAGAGTTCAATCAGGGCCGAATTCACCCCTCCACTTT.

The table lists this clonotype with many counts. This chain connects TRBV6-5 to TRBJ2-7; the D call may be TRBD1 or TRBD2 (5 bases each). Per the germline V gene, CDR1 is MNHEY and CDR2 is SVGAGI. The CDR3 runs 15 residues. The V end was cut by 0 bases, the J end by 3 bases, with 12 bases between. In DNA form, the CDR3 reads TGTGCCAGCAGTTACTCGGGGGACGGTGGCTACGAGCAGTACTTC. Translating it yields CASSYSGDGGYEQYF.

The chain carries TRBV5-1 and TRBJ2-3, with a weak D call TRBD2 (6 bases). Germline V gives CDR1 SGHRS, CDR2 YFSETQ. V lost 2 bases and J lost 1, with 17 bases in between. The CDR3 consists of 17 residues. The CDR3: CASSLPLYQRGTDTQYF. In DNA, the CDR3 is TGCGCCAGCAGCTTACCCCTTTACCAGCGGGGCACAGATACGCAGTATTTT.

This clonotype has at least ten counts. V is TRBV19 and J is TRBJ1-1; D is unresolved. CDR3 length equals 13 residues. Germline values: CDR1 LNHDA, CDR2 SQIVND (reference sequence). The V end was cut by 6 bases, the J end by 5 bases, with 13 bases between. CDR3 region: CASRLSWRTEAFF. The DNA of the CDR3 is TGTGCCAGTAGGCTGTCTTGGAGGACTGAAGCTTTCTTT.

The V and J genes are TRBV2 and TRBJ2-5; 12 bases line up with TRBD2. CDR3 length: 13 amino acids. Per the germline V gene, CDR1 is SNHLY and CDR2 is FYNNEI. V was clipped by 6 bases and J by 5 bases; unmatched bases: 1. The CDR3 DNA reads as TGTGCCAGCAGCGGACTAGCGGGGGAGACCCAGTACTTC. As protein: CASSGLAGETQYF.

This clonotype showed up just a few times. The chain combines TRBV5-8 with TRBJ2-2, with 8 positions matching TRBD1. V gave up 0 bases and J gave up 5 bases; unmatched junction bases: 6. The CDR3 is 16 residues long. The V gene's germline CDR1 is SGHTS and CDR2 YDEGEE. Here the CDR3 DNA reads TGTGCCAGCAGCTTGGAGTGGACAGGGAGGACCGGGGAGCTGTTTTTT. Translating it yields CASSLEWTGRTGELFF.

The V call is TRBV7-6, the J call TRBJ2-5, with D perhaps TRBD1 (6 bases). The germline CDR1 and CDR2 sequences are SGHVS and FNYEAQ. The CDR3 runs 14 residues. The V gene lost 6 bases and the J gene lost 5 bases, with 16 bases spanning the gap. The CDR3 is CASRSSGARETQYF. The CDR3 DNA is TGTGCCAGCAGATCCTCAGGGGCGCGGGAGACCCAGTACTTC.

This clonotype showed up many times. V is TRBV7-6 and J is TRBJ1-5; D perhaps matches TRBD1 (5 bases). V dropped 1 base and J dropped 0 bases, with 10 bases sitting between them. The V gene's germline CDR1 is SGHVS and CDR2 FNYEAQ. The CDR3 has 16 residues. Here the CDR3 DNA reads TGTGCCAGCAGCTTAGGTGGGGCCTTTAGCAATCAGCCCCAGCATTTT. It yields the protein CASSLGGAFSNQPQHF.

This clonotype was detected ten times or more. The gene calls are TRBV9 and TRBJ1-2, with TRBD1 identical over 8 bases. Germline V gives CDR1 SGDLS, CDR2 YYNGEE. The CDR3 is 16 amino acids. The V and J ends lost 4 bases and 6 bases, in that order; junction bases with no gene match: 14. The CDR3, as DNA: TGTGCCAGCAGCCCTTGGACAGGGCTAGATAAGGATGGCTACACCTTC. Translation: CASSPWTGLDKDGYTF.

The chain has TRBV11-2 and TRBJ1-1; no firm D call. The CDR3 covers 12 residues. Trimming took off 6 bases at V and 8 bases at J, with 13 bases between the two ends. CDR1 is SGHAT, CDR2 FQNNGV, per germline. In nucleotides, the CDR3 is TGTGCCAGCAGAAAAGGAGTGGGAGAAGCTTTCTTT. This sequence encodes CASRKGVGEAFF.